This T cell receptor (beta chain) was identified in a study of radiotherapy plus CTLA-4 blockade in lung cancer. Enrolled patients, whose metastatic non-small-cell lung cancer was chemo-refractory, received focal radiation plus CTLA-4 blockade with ipilimumab. The table came from immunoSEQ multiplex PCR; TCRdb's copy has only in-frame clones and leaves some out. The sample includes tens of thousands of clones, over 75% of them seen just once. Germline CDR1 reads SGHAT; CDR2 reads FQNNGV. The CDR3 is 16 residues long. V gave up 1 base and J gave up 4 bases, with 16 bases separating them. This sample comprised peripheral blood, obtained from a patient treated with radiotherapy plus ipilimumab. This TCR derives from a human donor with non-small cell lung cancer who had a complete response to radiotherapy plus ipilimumab. The rearrangement joins TRBV11-2 to TRBJ1-1, with D unresolved. The CDR3 spells CASSLVRAGKGTEAFF. Here the CDR3 DNA reads TGTGCCAGCAGCTTAGTCCGGGCGGGTAAGGGCACTGAAGCTTTCTTT. Using reference TRBV11-2 and TRBJ1-1 for the parts outside the CDR3, the full variable domain is EAGVAQSPRYKIIEKRQSVAFWCNPISGHATLYWYQQILGQGPKLLIQFQNNGVVDDSQLPKDRFSAERLKGVDSTLKIQPAKLEDSAVYLCASSLVRAGKGTEAFFGQGTRLTVV.